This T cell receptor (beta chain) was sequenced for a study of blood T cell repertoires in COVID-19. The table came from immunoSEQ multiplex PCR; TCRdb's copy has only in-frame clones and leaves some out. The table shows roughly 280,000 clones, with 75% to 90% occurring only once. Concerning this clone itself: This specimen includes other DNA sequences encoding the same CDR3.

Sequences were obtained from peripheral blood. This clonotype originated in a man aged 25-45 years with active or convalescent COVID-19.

CDR3 protein: CASSPGSYNEQFF. In nucleotides, the CDR3 is TGTGCCAGCAGCCCGGGATCGTACAATGAGCAGTTCTTC. The chain employs TRBV4-2 and TRBJ2-1; D might be TRBD2 (5 bases). Germline values: CDR1 LGHNA, CDR2 YNFKEQ. V lost 4 bases and J lost 4, with 8 bases in between. This CDR3 has 13 residues.